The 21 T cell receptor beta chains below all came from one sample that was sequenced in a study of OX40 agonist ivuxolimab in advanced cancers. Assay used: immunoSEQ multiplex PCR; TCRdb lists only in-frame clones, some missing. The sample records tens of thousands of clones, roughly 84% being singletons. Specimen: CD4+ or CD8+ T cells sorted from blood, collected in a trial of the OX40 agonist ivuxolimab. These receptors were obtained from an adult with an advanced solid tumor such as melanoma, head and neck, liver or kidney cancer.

In DNA, the CDR3 is TGTGCCAGCAGTGACTCTACAGGGGGTGCAGATACGCAGTATTTT. It encodes CASSDSTGGADTQYF. The V and J genes are TRBV6-4 and TRBJ2-3, with TRBD1 matching 8 bases. The V gene's germline CDR1 is MRHNA and CDR2 SNTAGT. The CDR3 loop spans 15 amino acids. Trimming took 0 bases from V and 4 from J; bases not matched to a gene: 3.

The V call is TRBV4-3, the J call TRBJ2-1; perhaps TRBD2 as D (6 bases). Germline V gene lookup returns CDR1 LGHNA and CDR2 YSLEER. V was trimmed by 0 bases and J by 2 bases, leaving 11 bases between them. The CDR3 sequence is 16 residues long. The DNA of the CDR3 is TGCGCCAGCAGCCAAGATATCGGGGGAACCTACAATGAGCAGTTCTTC. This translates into CASSQDIGGTYNEQFF.

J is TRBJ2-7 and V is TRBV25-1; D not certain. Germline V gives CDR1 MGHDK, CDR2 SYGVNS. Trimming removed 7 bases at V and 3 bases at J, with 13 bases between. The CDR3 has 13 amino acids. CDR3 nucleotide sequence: TGTGCCAGCACAGATAGTCACCTCTACGAGCAGTACTTC. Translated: CASTDSHLYEQYF.

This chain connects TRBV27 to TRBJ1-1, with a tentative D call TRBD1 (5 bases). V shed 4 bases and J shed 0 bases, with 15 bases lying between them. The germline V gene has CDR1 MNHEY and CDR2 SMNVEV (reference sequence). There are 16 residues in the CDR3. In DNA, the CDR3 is TGTGCCAGCAGTTCCGGACAAACCACAATGAACACTGAAGCTTTCTTT. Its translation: CASSSGQTTMNTEAFF.

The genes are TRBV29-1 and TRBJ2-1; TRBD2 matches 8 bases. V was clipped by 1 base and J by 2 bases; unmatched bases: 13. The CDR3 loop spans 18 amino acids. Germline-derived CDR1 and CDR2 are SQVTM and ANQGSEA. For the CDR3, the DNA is TGCAGCGTTGAAGGAATACTAGCGGAATACAAAACCTACAATGAGCAGTTCTTC. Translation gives CSVEGILAEYKTYNEQFF.

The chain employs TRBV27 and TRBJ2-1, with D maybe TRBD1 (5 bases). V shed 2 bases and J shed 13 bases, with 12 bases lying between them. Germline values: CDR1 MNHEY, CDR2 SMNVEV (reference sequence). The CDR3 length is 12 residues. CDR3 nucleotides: TGTGCCAGCAGTTTAGGCAGGGCCGATCAGTTCTTC. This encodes CASSLGRADQFF.

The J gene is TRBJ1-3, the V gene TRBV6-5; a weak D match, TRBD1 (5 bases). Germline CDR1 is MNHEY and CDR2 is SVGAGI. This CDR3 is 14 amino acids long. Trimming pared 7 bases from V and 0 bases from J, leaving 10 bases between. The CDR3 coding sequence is TGTGCCAGCATGGGGCCAAGCTCTGGAAACACCATATATTTT. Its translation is CASMGPSSGNTIYF.

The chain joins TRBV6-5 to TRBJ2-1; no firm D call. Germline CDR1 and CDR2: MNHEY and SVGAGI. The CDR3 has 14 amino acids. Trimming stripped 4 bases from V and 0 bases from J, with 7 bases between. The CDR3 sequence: CASSSSSSYNEQFF. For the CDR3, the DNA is TGTGCCAGCAGTTCCTCCAGCTCCTACAATGAGCAGTTCTTC.

The DNA of the CDR3 is TGTGCCAGCAGCCCTTTAGCGGGAGAATACGAGCAGTACTTC. Residues: CASSPLAGEYEQYF. The chain combines TRBV5-4 with TRBJ2-7, with TRBD2 matching 9 bases. The ends lost 4 bases at V and 4 bases at J; junction bases unmatched: 6. CDR1 SGHNT and CDR2 YYREEE come from the germline V gene (reference sequence). This CDR3 is 14 amino acids long.

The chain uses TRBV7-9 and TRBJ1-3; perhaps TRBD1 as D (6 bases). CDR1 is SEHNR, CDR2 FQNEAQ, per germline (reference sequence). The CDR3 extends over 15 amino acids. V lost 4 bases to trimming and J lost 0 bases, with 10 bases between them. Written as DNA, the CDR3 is TGTGCCAGCAGCTCCCTGGGGGCCTCTGGAAACACCATATATTTT. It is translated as CASSSLGASGNTIYF.

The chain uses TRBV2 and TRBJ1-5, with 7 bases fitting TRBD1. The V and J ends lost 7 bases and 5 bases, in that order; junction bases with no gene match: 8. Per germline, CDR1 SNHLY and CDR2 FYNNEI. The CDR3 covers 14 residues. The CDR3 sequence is CASTRQGGYQPQHF. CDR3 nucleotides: TGTGCCAGCACCCGACAGGGAGGATATCAGCCCCAGCATTTT.

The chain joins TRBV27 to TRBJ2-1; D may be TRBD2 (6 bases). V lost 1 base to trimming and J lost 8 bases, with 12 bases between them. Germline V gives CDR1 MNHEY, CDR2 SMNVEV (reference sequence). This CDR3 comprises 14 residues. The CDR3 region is CASSLYREYHEQFF. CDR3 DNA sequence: TGTGCCAGCAGTTTATATCGGGAGTACCATGAGCAGTTCTTC.

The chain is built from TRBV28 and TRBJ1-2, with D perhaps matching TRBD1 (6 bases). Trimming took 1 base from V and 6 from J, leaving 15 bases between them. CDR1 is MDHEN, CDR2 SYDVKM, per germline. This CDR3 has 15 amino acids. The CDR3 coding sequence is TGTGCCAGCAGTTTATACAGGGTAGTTAGCGATGGCTACACCTTC. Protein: CASSLYRVVSDGYTF.

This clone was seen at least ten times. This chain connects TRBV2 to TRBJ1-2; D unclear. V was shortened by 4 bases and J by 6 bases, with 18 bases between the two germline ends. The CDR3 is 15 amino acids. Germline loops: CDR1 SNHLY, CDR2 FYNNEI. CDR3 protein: CASSAPEGLIDGYTF. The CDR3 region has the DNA TGTGCCAGCAGTGCCCCTGAGGGCTTAATTGATGGCTACACCTTC.

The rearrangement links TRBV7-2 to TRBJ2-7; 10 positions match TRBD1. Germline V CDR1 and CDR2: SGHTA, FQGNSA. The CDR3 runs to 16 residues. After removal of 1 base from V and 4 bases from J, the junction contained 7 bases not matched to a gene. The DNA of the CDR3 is TGTGCCAGCAGCTTAGACCCTCCGGGACAGGGGTACGAGCAGTACTTC. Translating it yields CASSLDPPGQGYEQYF. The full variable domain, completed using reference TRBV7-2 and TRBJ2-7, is GAGVSQSPSNKVTEKGKDVELRCDPISGHTALYWYRQSLGQGLEFLIYFQGNSAPDKSGLPSDRFSAERTGGSVSTLTIQRTQQEDSAVYLCASSLDPPGQGYEQYFGPGTRLTVT.

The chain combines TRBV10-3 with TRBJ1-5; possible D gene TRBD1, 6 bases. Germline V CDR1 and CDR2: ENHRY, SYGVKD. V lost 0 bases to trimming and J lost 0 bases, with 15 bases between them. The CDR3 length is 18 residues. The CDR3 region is CAISESTMAGDSNQPQHF. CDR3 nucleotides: TGTGCCATCAGTGAGTCTACTATGGCAGGGGATAGCAATCAGCCCCAGCATTTT.

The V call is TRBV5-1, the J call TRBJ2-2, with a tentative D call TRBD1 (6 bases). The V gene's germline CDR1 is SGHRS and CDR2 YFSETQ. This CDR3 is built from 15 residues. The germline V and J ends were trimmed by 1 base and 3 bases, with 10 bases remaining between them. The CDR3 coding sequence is TGCGCCAGCAGCTTGTCTCAGGGGCACACCGGGGAGCTGTTTTTT. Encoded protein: CASSLSQGHTGELFF. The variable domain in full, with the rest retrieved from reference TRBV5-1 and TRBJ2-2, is KAGVTQTPRYLIKTRGQQVTLSCSPISGHRSVSWYQQTPGQGLQFLFEYFSETQRNKGNFPGRFSGRQFSNSRSEMNVSTLELGDSALYLCASSLSQGHTGELFFGEGSRLTVL.

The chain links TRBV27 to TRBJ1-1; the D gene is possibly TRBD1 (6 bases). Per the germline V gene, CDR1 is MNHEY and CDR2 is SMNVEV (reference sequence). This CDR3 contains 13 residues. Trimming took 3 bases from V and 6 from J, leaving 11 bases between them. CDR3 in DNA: TGTGCCAGCAGTTTTACGGGGGGGCCTGAAGCTTTCTTT. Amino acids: CASSFTGGPEAFF.

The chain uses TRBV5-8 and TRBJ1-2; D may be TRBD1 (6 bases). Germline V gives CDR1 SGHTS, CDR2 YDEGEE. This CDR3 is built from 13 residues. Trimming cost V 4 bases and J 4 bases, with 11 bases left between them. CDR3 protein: CASSLRGAYGYTF. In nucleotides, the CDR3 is TGTGCCAGCAGCCTCCGGGGGGCCTATGGCTACACCTTC.

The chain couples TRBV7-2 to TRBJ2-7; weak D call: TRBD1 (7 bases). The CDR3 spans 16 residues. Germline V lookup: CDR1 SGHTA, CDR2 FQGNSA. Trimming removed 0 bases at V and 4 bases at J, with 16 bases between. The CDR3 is CASSLATSPGGYEQYF. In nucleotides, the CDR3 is TGTGCCAGCAGCTTAGCGACTTCCCCAGGGGGGTACGAGCAGTACTTC.

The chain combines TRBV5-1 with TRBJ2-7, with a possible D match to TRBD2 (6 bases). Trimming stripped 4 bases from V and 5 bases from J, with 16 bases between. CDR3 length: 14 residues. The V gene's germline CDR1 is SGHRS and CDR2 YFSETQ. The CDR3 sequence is CASSPLREADEQYF. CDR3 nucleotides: TGCGCCAGCAGCCCTCTCAGGGAGGCAGACGAGCAGTACTTC.